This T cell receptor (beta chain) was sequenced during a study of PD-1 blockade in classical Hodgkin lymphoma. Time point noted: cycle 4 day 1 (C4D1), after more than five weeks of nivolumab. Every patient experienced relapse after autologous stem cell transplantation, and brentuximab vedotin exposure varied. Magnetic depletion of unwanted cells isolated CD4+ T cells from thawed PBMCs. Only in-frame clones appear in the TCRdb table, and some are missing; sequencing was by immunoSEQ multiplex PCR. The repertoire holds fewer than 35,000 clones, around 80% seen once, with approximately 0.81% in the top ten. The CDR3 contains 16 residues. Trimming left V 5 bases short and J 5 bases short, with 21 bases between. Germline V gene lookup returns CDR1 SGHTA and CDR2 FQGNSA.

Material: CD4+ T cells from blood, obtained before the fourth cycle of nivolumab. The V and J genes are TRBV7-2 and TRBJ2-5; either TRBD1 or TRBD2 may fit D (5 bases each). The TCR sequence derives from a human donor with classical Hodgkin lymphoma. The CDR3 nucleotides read TGTGCCAGCAGCAGACGGGGCACTGCCGCGATGGAGACCCAGTACTTC. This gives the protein CASSRRGTAAMETQYF.